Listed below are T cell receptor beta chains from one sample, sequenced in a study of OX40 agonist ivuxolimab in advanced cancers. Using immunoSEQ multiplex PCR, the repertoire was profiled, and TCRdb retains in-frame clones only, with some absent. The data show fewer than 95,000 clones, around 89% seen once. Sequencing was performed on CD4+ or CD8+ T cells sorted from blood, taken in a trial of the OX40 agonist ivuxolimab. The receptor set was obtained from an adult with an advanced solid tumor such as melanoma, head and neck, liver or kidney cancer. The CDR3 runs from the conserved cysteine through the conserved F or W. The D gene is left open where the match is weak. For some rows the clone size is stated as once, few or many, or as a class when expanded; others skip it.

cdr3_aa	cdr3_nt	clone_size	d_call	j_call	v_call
CSVGARGVYGYTF	TGCAGCGTTGGGGCACGGGGCGTGTATGGCTACACCTTC	-	-	TRBJ1-2	TRBV29-1
CASSLVLVRPRNTIYF	TGTGCCAGCAGCTTGGTGCTTGTCCGACCTCGAAACACCATATATTTT	-	-	TRBJ1-3	TRBV5-8
CASSSGTVNTEAFF	TGTGCCAGCAGTTCCGGGACTGTGAACACTGAAGCTTTCTTT	-	-	TRBJ1-1	TRBV28
CASSSAREDEKLFF	TGCGCCAGCAGCTCGGCTAGGGAGGATGAAAAACTGTTTTTT	few	-	TRBJ1-4	TRBV5-1
CATSRDRVAFTREPNSNQPQHF	TGTGCCACCAGCAGAGATCGAGTCGCATTTACCCGTGAGCCCAATAGCAATCAGCCCCAGCATTTT	-	-	TRBJ1-5	TRBV15
CASIRGDGNTEAFF	TGCGCCAGCATCAGGGGGGACGGGAACACTGAAGCTTTCTTT	-	TRBD1	TRBJ1-1	TRBV5-1
CASSLRALTDQPQHF	TGTGCCAGCAGTTTACGGGCCCTTACGGACCAGCCCCAGCATTTT	-	-	TRBJ1-5	TRBV28
CASSPGASGALDTQYF	TGTGCCAGCAGTCCGGGGGCCAGCGGGGCCTTAGATACGCAGTATTTT	-	-	TRBJ2-3	TRBV27
CASSFLGSGTSYEQYF	TGTGCCAGCAGCTTTCTTGGCAGCGGGACATCCTACGAGCAGTACTTC	-	-	TRBJ2-7	TRBV11-2
CASSWGQGLADTQYF	TGTGCCAGCAGCTGGGGACAGGGCTTGGCAGATACGCAGTATTTT	-	TRBD1	TRBJ2-3	TRBV7-8
CASSLVGYTYEQYF	TGTGCCAGCAGCTTAGTTGGTTATACCTACGAGCAGTACTTC	-	-	TRBJ2-7	TRBV11-3
CASARGNEQFF	TGTGCCAGCGCTAGAGGGAATGAGCAGTTCTTC	once	-	TRBJ2-1	TRBV7-9
CASSLAGGYNEQFF	TGTGCCAGCAGCCTAGCGGGGGGGTACAATGAGCAGTTCTTC	-	TRBD2	TRBJ2-1	TRBV13
CASSQEGQGVPGANVLTF	TGTGCCAGCAGCCAAGAGGGACAGGGAGTTCCTGGGGCCAACGTCCTGACTTTC	-	TRBD1	TRBJ2-6	TRBV4-2
CASSSSGNVYEQYF	TGTGCCAGCAGTTCGAGCGGGAATGTGTACGAGCAGTACTTC	-	TRBD2	TRBJ2-7	TRBV6-5
CASSLVQVGSGEQYF	TGTGCCAGCAGCTTGGTGCAGGTGGGGTCTGGGGAGCAGTACTTC	-	-	TRBJ2-7	TRBV5-4
CASSSSPGPYQETQYF	TGTGCCAGCAGCTCGAGTCCGGGGCCGTACCAAGAGACCCAGTACTTC	-	-	TRBJ2-5	TRBV11-3